These 10 T cell receptor beta chains were sequenced from one sample in a study of beta chain features in type 1 diabetes. Every bit of the isolated RNA underwent reverse transcription, so sequencing read expressed TCRB transcripts. The assay was immunoSEQ multiplex PCR, and TCRdb's table has in-frame clones only and misses some. Of 350,000 to 450,000 clones listed, around 16% are singletons. Sequences were obtained from naive CD4+ T cells from blood. The source of these receptors is a woman in her late teens or twenties in good health.

The chain uses TRBV2 and TRBJ2-1; TRBD2 agrees at 11 bases. Germline V gives CDR1 SNHLY, CDR2 FYNNEI. Germline trimming cut 4 bases from V and 4 bases from J; bases unmatched to any gene: 9. The length of the CDR3 is 17 residues. This CDR3 reads CASSARLAGYGYNEQFF. The CDR3 DNA follows: TGTGCCAGCAGTGCCCGACTAGCGGGATATGGATACAATGAGCAGTTCTTC.

This clone appeared a few times. This chain joins TRBV28 and TRBJ1-2; 7 bases match TRBD1. Looked up from germline, CDR1 is MDHEN and CDR2 is SYDVKM. J lost 7 bases, V lost 3 bases, and 5 bases had no gene match. The CDR3 totals 13 residues. The CDR3 nucleotides are TGTGCCAGCAGTTTGTTGACAGGGATTGGCTACACCTTC. Translation: CASSLLTGIGYTF.

CDR3 amino acids: CAWSVGPNTEAFF. The CDR3 DNA reads as TGTGCCTGGAGTGTGGGGCCGAACACTGAAGCTTTCTTT. The chain carries TRBV30 and TRBJ1-1; a possible D gene is TRBD1 (5 bases). Trimming shortened V by 0 bases and J by 1 base, and 6 bases separated the two germline ends. The CDR3 length is 13 residues. Germline V gene lookup returns CDR1 GTSNPN and CDR2 SVGIG (reference sequence).

The chain couples TRBV7-2 to TRBJ2-7; D may be TRBD2 (5 bases). CDR1 is SGHTA and CDR2 is FQGNSA in the germline V gene. The V end was cut by 7 bases, the J end by 0 bases, with 13 bases between. The CDR3 extends over 14 amino acids. The CDR3 loop is CASTPPGVSYEQYF. DNA of the CDR3: TGTGCCAGCACCCCCCCCGGGGTCTCCTACGAGCAGTACTTC.

This chain links TRBV28 with TRBJ2-3; 11 bases match TRBD2. J lost 2 bases, V lost 4 bases, and 5 bases had no gene match. Per the germline V gene, CDR1 is MDHEN and CDR2 is SYDVKM. This CDR3 is 16 amino acids long. The CDR3 coding sequence is TGTGCCAGCAGTTCTGGGACTAGCGGCCTCACAGATACGCAGTATTTT. Amino acid sequence: CASSSGTSGLTDTQYF.

In nucleotides, the CDR3 is TGTGCCAGCTCATCCGGACTAGCTAGTGGGACCCAGTACTTC. Amino acid sequence: CASSSGLASGTQYF. V and J are TRBV18 and TRBJ2-5; TRBD2 matches at 8 bases. The CDR3 length is 14 residues. Germline CDR1 KGHSH, CDR2 LQKENI. The V segment lost 5 bases and the J segment 7 bases; nucleotides outside the gene matches: 9.

The sample holds a few counts of this clone. J is TRBJ2-3 and V is TRBV4-3; no definite D call. V was cut by 1 base and J by 4 bases, with 9 bases left in between. The CDR3 totals 14 residues. CDR1 and CDR2 (germline): LGHNA, YSLEER. DNA for the CDR3: TGCGCCAGCAGCCAAGGGGCAGTCGCAGATACGCAGTATTTT. Amino acids: CASSQGAVADTQYF.

This clone was observed a few times. The chain links TRBV27 to TRBJ2-6, with TRBD1 matching over 7 bases. V shed 6 bases and J 2 bases; nucleotides not matched to a gene: 7. Germline CDR1 and CDR2: MNHEY and SMNVEV (reference sequence). The CDR3 is made up of 16 amino acids. The CDR3 nucleotides are TGTGCCAGCAGCGGGTTACAGGGGACTGGGGCCAACGTCCTGACTTTC. It is translated as CASSGLQGTGANVLTF.

This clone was picked up a small number of times. The chain is built from TRBV18 and TRBJ2-7, with TRBD2 as a possible D gene (6 bases). Germline V CDR1 and CDR2: KGHSH, LQKENI. The CDR3 contains 14 residues. V was shortened by 3 bases and J by 7 bases, with 16 bases between the two germline ends. The CDR3 DNA sequence: TGTGCCAGCTCACCCGCCGGGCGGGGCAGGGAGCAGTACTTC. The encoded protein is CASSPAGRGREQYF. The full variable domain, completed using reference TRBV18 and TRBJ2-7, is NAGVMQNPRHLVRRRGQEARLRCSPMKGHSHVYWYRQLPEEGLKFMVYLQKENIIDESGMPKERFSAEFPKEGPSILRIQQVVRGDSAAYFCASSPAGRGREQYFGPGTRLTVT.

The chain couples TRBV9 to TRBJ1-5; D remains ambiguous. V was pared by 2 bases and J by 2 bases, with 11 bases between. The V gene's germline CDR1 is SGDLS and CDR2 YYNGEE. The CDR3 sequence is 15 residues long. The CDR3 sequence: CASSVGVLGNQPQHF. Written as DNA, the CDR3 is TGTGCCAGCAGCGTCGGGGTCCTGGGCAATCAGCCCCAGCATTTT.